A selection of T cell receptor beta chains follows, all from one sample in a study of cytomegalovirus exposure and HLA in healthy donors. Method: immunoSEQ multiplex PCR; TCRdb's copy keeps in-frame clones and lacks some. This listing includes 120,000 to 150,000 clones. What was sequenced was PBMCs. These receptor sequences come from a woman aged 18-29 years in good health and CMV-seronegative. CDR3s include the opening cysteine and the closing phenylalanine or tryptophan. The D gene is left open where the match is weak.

cdr3_nt: TGTGCCAGTAGTCCCGGGACTAGATTAGAGCAGTTCTTC; cdr3_aa: CASSPGTRLEQFF; v_call: TRBV19; j_call: TRBJ2-1; d_call: TRBD2
cdr3_nt: TGTGCCAGCACCTCCACTCGCCAGGGGACAGATACGCAGTATTTT; cdr3_aa: CASTSTRQGTDTQYF; v_call: TRBV6-1; j_call: TRBJ2-3; d_call: -
cdr3_nt: TGTGCCAGCAGCTTCAGGGATCGGTACGAGCAGTACTTC; cdr3_aa: CASSFRDRYEQYF; v_call: TRBV5-6; j_call: TRBJ2-7; d_call: -
cdr3_nt: TGTGCCAGCAGCTTAGGGGCACAGGGGAGCACTGAAGCTTTCTTT; cdr3_aa: CASSLGAQGSTEAFF; v_call: TRBV7-3; j_call: TRBJ1-1; d_call: TRBD1
cdr3_nt: TGTGCCAGCAGTGAATCGGGAGGGACGGCGGTTCAGCCCCAGCATTTT; cdr3_aa: CASSESGGTAVQPQHF; v_call: TRBV6-1; j_call: TRBJ1-5; d_call: -
cdr3_nt: TGTGCCAGCAGTTTTTTCGGGACGCCGGGACAGGGGAGCTCTGGAAACACCATATATTTT; cdr3_aa: CASSFFGTPGQGSSGNTIYF; v_call: TRBV28; j_call: TRBJ1-3; d_call: TRBD1
cdr3_nt: TGTGCCAGCGCGCCTTCGACAGGGGGTGAGCAGTTCTTC; cdr3_aa: CASAPSTGGEQFF; v_call: TRBV6-4; j_call: TRBJ2-1; d_call: TRBD1
cdr3_nt: TGTGCCAGCAGCTCGACAGGGGAATATGGCTACACCTTC; cdr3_aa: CASSSTGEYGYTF; v_call: TRBV11-2; j_call: TRBJ1-2; d_call: TRBD1
cdr3_nt: TGTGCCAGCAGCTTAGACGTCCTAGGACTTGAGCAGTTCTTC; cdr3_aa: CASSLDVLGLEQFF; v_call: TRBV7-8; j_call: TRBJ2-1; d_call: -
cdr3_nt: TGTGCCAGCAGTTCCACATATACGCAGTATTTT; cdr3_aa: CASSSTYTQYF; v_call: TRBV28; j_call: TRBJ2-3; d_call: -
cdr3_nt: TGTGCCAGCGCTTCGAGACCGGGAGTGGGCACAGATACGCAGTATTTT; cdr3_aa: CASASRPGVGTDTQYF; v_call: TRBV6-4; j_call: TRBJ2-3; d_call: -
cdr3_nt: TGTGCCAGCAGTTTTCAGGGGCCCTCCTCTGGGGCCAACGTCCTGACTTTC; cdr3_aa: CASSFQGPSSGANVLTF; v_call: TRBV27; j_call: TRBJ2-6; d_call: -
cdr3_nt: TGTGCCAGCAGCTTGGTCCCGGGTGGTACAGATACGCAGTATTTT; cdr3_aa: CASSLVPGGTDTQYF; v_call: TRBV5-6; j_call: TRBJ2-3; d_call: -
cdr3_nt: TGTGCCAGCAGCCCGGACACCAGGGTCACTGAAGCTTTCTTT; cdr3_aa: CASSPDTRVTEAFF; v_call: TRBV6-5; j_call: TRBJ1-1; d_call: -
cdr3_nt: TGCGCCAGCAGCTTGGATGTAGCGCTGGTTTACTCTGGGGCCAACGTCCTGACTTTC; cdr3_aa: CASSLDVALVYSGANVLTF; v_call: TRBV5-1; j_call: TRBJ2-6; d_call: -
cdr3_nt: TGTGCCAGCAGCCCACAGGGGACGGTTGCCACTGAAGCTTTCTTT; cdr3_aa: CASSPQGTVATEAFF; v_call: TRBV11-2; j_call: TRBJ1-1; d_call: TRBD1
cdr3_nt: TGTGCCAGCAGTCGAGAGATGAACACTGAAGCTTTCTTT; cdr3_aa: CASSREMNTEAFF; v_call: TRBV2; j_call: TRBJ1-1; d_call: -
cdr3_nt: TGTGCCAGCAGCGTAGAGTGGGAGGGAATAGGGATTGAGCAGTTCTTC; cdr3_aa: CASSVEWEGIGIEQFF; v_call: TRBV9; j_call: TRBJ2-1; d_call: TRBD2
cdr3_nt: TGTGCCATCAGTGAGCATAGCCCTGACACAGATACGCAGTATTTT; cdr3_aa: CAISEHSPDTDTQYF; v_call: TRBV10-3; j_call: TRBJ2-3; d_call: -
cdr3_nt: TGTGCCAGCAGCGTAGGAGGCCTTAATGAAAAACTGTTTTTT; cdr3_aa: CASSVGGLNEKLFF; v_call: TRBV9; j_call: TRBJ1-4; d_call: -
cdr3_nt: TGTGCCAGCAGACCCCCTCCAGGGATTGGAAACACCATATATTTT; cdr3_aa: CASRPPPGIGNTIYF; v_call: TRBV11-2; j_call: TRBJ1-3; d_call: -
cdr3_nt: TGTGCCAGCAGCTTAGGGGGGGGCCGCACAGATACGCAGTATTTT; cdr3_aa: CASSLGGGRTDTQYF; v_call: TRBV7-3; j_call: TRBJ2-3; d_call: -
cdr3_nt: TGTGCCAGCAGTGACCGTATTTACCCAGGGGGCAACACCGGGGAGCTGTTTTTT; cdr3_aa: CASSDRIYPGGNTGELFF; v_call: TRBV25-1; j_call: TRBJ2-2; d_call: TRBD1
cdr3_nt: TGTGCCAGCAGCTTGGGGGACGTCAGGACAGGGCTGGGAAAACTGTTTTTT; cdr3_aa: CASSLGDVRTGLGKLFF; v_call: TRBV5-6; j_call: TRBJ1-4; d_call: TRBD1
cdr3_nt: TGTGCCAGCAGCTTACTAGCGGGAGATTGGCATGAGCAGTTCTTC; cdr3_aa: CASSLLAGDWHEQFF; v_call: TRBV11-3; j_call: TRBJ2-1; d_call: TRBD2
cdr3_nt: TGTGCCAGCTGGGGAGGGGGGGCAGATACGCAGTATTTT; cdr3_aa: CASWGGGADTQYF; v_call: TRBV6-5; j_call: TRBJ2-3; d_call: -
cdr3_nt: TGTGCCAGCAGTTATTTGGTGTTAGGGGTTCAGTACTTC; cdr3_aa: CASSYLVLGVQYF; v_call: TRBV6-5; j_call: TRBJ2-7; d_call: -
cdr3_nt: TGTGCCAGCGAGGGCAATGAGCAGTTCTTC; cdr3_aa: CASEGNEQFF; v_call: TRBV6-6; j_call: TRBJ2-1; d_call: -
cdr3_nt: TGTGCCAGTTCCCCCCAGACAGGGTGGGGGGAGACCCAGTACTTC; cdr3_aa: CASSPQTGWGETQYF; v_call: TRBV19; j_call: TRBJ2-5; d_call: TRBD1
cdr3_nt: TGCAGCGTTGTGGGCCCTCTTGGGTCTGGAAACACCATATATTTT; cdr3_aa: CSVVGPLGSGNTIYF; v_call: TRBV29-1; j_call: TRBJ1-3; d_call: -
cdr3_nt: TGTGCCAGCAGTTTATTCCCCGGGGTCGGGCGGAGGACTGAAGCTTTCTTT; cdr3_aa: CASSLFPGVGRRTEAFF; v_call: TRBV28; j_call: TRBJ1-1; d_call: -
cdr3_nt: TGTGCCAGCAGCCCGGGGCAGGGGTACGAGCAGTACTTC; cdr3_aa: CASSPGQGYEQYF; v_call: TRBV7-3; j_call: TRBJ2-7; d_call: -
cdr3_nt: TGTGCCAGCAGCTTGTGGGGGGCTAGCGGGAGGGGGTCCTACAATGAGCAGTTCTTC; cdr3_aa: CASSLWGASGRGSYNEQFF; v_call: TRBV5-6; j_call: TRBJ2-1; d_call: TRBD2
cdr3_nt: TGTGCCAGCAGTGGGAAACCGGGACTAGAAGTCACCGGGGAGCTGTTTTTT; cdr3_aa: CASSGKPGLEVTGELFF; v_call: TRBV6-1; j_call: TRBJ2-2; d_call: TRBD2
cdr3_nt: TGTGCCAGCAGCACTAAAAGAACGCGGGGTGACACTGAAGCTTTCTTT; cdr3_aa: CASSTKRTRGDTEAFF; v_call: TRBV7-9; j_call: TRBJ1-1; d_call: -
cdr3_nt: TGTGCCAGCAGTGCACTAGCGGGAGCCCCCGCGGAGCTGTTTTTT; cdr3_aa: CASSALAGAPAELFF; v_call: TRBV27; j_call: TRBJ2-2; d_call: TRBD2
cdr3_nt: TGCAGCGTTGGATGGGGGCTGGGTGGGGACGAGCAGTACTTC; cdr3_aa: CSVGWGLGGDEQYF; v_call: TRBV29-1; j_call: TRBJ2-7; d_call: -
cdr3_nt: TGTGCCATTACCCCGGGACAGGGGAACGGTGGCTACACCTTC; cdr3_aa: CAITPGQGNGGYTF; v_call: TRBV10-3; j_call: TRBJ1-2; d_call: TRBD1
cdr3_nt: TGTGCCAGCAGCCCTGACATAGCGGGAGAAAAGATACCCACACGCACCGGGGAGCTGTTTTTT; cdr3_aa: CASSPDIAGEKIPTRTGELFF; v_call: TRBV7-3; j_call: TRBJ2-2; d_call: TRBD2
cdr3_nt: TGTGCCTGGAGTGGACAATCAGGGTATAGGGGGGAGCTGTTTTTT; cdr3_aa: CAWSGQSGYRGELFF; v_call: TRBV30; j_call: TRBJ2-2; d_call: -
cdr3_nt: TGTGCCAGTAGTATAGTGTTCCAGGGGAACGAGCAGTACTTC; cdr3_aa: CASSIVFQGNEQYF; v_call: TRBV19; j_call: TRBJ2-7; d_call: -
cdr3_nt: TGTGCCAGCAGCGCCGCCGGGACAGGGAACGACGAGCAGTACTTC; cdr3_aa: CASSAAGTGNDEQYF; v_call: TRBV9; j_call: TRBJ2-7; d_call: TRBD1
cdr3_nt: TGCGCCAGCAGCTTCGTAGGGGGTGATTACGAGCAGTACTTC; cdr3_aa: CASSFVGGDYEQYF; v_call: TRBV5-1; j_call: TRBJ2-7; d_call: -
cdr3_nt: TGTGCCAGCAGCCGTTCGACTGAAAACTATGGCTACACCTTC; cdr3_aa: CASSRSTENYGYTF; v_call: TRBV11-2; j_call: TRBJ1-2; d_call: -
cdr3_nt: TGTGCCAGCAGCTTGGGACAGGGGGAATTGACTGAAGCTTTCTTT; cdr3_aa: CASSLGQGELTEAFF; v_call: TRBV11-1; j_call: TRBJ1-1; d_call: TRBD1
cdr3_nt: TGTGCCATCAGTGAGGCAGGGATGGACACTGAAGCTTCCTTT; cdr3_aa: CAISEAGMDTEASF; v_call: TRBV10-3; j_call: TRBJ1-1; d_call: -
cdr3_nt: TGTGCCAGCAGCCCCAGCGGGAGCTGGACAGATACGCAGTATTTT; cdr3_aa: CASSPSGSWTDTQYF; v_call: TRBV11-1; j_call: TRBJ2-3; d_call: TRBD2
cdr3_nt: TGTGCCAGCAGATCCCCGGGACTAGCATCCGTCCCCTTCTCCTACAATGAGCAGTTCTTC; cdr3_aa: CASRSPGLASVPFSYNEQFF; v_call: TRBV27; j_call: TRBJ2-1; d_call: TRBD2
cdr3_nt: TGCGCCAGCAGCAGGGGGTCGGTCAATGAGCAGTTCTTC; cdr3_aa: CASSRGSVNEQFF; v_call: TRBV10-2; j_call: TRBJ2-1; d_call: TRBD1
cdr3_nt: TGTGCCAGCAGTTTGGGACAGGTATTATACAATGAGCAGTTCTTC; cdr3_aa: CASSLGQVLYNEQFF; v_call: TRBV27; j_call: TRBJ2-1; d_call: TRBD1
cdr3_nt: TGTGCCAGCAGCTTGAAACAGGGCGCCGAGACCCAGTACTTC; cdr3_aa: CASSLKQGAETQYF; v_call: TRBV5-4; j_call: TRBJ2-5; d_call: -
cdr3_nt: TGTGCCACCAGCAGAGATGTGGGGGGAGGCACTGAAGCTTTCTTT; cdr3_aa: CATSRDVGGGTEAFF; v_call: TRBV15; j_call: TRBJ1-1; d_call: -
cdr3_nt: TGTGCCTGGACTGGGTCCCGGACTAGCCTGAACACCGGGGAGCTGTTTTTT; cdr3_aa: CAWTGSRTSLNTGELFF; v_call: TRBV30; j_call: TRBJ2-2; d_call: TRBD2
cdr3_nt: TGTGCCAGCAGCGCCCTAGCGGTCACCGGGGAGCTGTTTTTT; cdr3_aa: CASSALAVTGELFF; v_call: TRBV7-2; j_call: TRBJ2-2; d_call: TRBD2
cdr3_nt: TGCGCCAGCAGCCCGAGATTCTCCGGGACAGGGATGGCCGAGCAGTACTTC; cdr3_aa: CASSPRFSGTGMAEQYF; v_call: TRBV4-1; j_call: TRBJ2-7; d_call: TRBD1
cdr3_nt: TGTGCCAGCAGTCGGACAGTACTGAATGAAAAACTGTTTTTT; cdr3_aa: CASSRTVLNEKLFF; v_call: TRBV6-5; j_call: TRBJ1-4; d_call: -
cdr3_nt: TGTGCCAGTAGTTTACGAAGGGGCCGGGGGTCCTACAATGAGCAGTTCTTC; cdr3_aa: CASSLRRGRGSYNEQFF; v_call: TRBV19; j_call: TRBJ2-1; d_call: -